This T cell receptor (beta chain) was sequenced during a study of blood T cells in healthy people across ages. PCR was performed a second time for roughly 6 to 12 cycles using a sample-barcoded 5' primer and a J-beta primer mix. A template-switch adaptor containing 12 random nucleotides labeled each cDNA molecule. Any given sample supplied a minimum of 2.5 million CDR3-containing paired-end reads. TCRdb re-called the 5' RACE reads through MiXCR, storing one row per CDR3 protein. The sample yields 1.5 million to 2 million distinct CDR3 sequences, 28% seen once. Researchers report isolating at least 7 million PBMCs per sample. The extraction recovered at least 6 micrograms of total RNA per sample. This clonotype was observed at least ten times. The origin of this receptor is a woman aged 25 to 45 in good health. Sequenced material: blood.

The DNA for the CDR3 is TGTGCCAGCAGCCAGACTAGTCAAGAGACCCAGTACTTC. Protein product: CASSQTSQETQYF. V gene TRBV12-3 or TRBV12-4 combines with J gene TRBJ2-5; perhaps TRBD2 as D (6 bases). With 6 bases removed from V and 2 bases from J, the gap between germline ends came to 10 bases. The CDR3 covers 13 residues.